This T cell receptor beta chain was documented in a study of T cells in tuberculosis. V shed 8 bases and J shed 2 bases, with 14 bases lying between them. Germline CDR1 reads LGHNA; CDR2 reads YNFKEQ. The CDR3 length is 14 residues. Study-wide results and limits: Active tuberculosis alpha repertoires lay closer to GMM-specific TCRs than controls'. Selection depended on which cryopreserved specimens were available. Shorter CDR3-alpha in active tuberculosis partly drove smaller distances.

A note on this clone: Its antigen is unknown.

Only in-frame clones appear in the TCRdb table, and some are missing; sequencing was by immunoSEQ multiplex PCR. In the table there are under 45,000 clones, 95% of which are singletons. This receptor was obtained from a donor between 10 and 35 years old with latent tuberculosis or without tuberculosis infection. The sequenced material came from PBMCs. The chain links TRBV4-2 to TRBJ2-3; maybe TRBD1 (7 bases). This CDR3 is CASSGGGLTDTQYF. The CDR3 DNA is TGTGCCAGCTCCGGAGGGGGCCTCACAGATACGCAGTATTTT.